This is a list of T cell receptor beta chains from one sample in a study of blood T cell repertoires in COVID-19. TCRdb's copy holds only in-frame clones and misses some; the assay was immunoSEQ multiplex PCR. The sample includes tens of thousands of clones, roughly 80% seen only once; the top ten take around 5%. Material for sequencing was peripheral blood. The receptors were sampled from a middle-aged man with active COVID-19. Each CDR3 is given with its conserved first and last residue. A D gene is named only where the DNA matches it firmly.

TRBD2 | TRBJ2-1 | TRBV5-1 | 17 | CASSFEAGGFSYNEQFF
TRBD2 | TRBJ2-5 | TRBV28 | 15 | CASKELAAYQETQYF
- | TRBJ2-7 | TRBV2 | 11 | CASSGFSEQYF
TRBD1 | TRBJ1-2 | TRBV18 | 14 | CASSRTDRDLGYTF
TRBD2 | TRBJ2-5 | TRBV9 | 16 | CASSVATRGGQETQYF
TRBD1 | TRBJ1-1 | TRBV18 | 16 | CASSPPQGAINTEAFF
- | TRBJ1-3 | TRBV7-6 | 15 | CASSFGATGGNTIYF
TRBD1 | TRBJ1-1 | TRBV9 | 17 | CASSVVGLEGANTEAFF
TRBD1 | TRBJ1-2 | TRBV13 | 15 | CASSPRRTGGVGYTF
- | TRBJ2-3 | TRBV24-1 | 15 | CATSDPTGRTDTQYF
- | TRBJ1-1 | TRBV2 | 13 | CASSESGITEAFF
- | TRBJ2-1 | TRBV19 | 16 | CASSILAGGSYNEQFF
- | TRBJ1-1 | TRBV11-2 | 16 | CASSDPPGRGNTEAFF
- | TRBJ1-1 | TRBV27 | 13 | CASSIPGQLEAFF
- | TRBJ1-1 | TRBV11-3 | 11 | CASSLGGNAFF
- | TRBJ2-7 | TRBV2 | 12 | CASWGQELWQYF
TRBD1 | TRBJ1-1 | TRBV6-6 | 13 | CASMRGTDTEAFF
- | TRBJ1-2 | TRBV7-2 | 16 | CASSITKGSSTYGYTF
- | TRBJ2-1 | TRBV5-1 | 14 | CASSLGLPLDEQFF
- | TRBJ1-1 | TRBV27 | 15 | CASSVRGEVGAEAFF
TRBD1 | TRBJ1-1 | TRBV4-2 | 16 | CASSQEAGGLDTEAFF
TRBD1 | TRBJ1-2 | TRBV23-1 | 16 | CASSQSDCNRGSGYTF
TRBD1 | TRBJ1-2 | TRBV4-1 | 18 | CASSQAQGQGIPGYGYTF
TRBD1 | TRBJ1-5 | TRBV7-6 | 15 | CASSLEPRGPQPQHF
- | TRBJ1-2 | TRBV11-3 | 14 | CASSLGPGADGYTF
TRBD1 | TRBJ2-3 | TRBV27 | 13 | CASSLDRADTQYF
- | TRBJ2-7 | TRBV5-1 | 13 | CASSTSLPTEQYF
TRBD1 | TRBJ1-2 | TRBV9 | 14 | CASSPGQGRYGYTF
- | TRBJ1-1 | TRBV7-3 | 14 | CASSLIGSSTEAFF
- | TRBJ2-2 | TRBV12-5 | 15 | CASGPRPTATGELFF
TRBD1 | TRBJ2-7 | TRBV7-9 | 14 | CASSFGQGEGEQYF
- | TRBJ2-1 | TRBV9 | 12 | CASSVVRNEQFF
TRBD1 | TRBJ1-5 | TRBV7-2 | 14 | CASSQDRGPQPQHF